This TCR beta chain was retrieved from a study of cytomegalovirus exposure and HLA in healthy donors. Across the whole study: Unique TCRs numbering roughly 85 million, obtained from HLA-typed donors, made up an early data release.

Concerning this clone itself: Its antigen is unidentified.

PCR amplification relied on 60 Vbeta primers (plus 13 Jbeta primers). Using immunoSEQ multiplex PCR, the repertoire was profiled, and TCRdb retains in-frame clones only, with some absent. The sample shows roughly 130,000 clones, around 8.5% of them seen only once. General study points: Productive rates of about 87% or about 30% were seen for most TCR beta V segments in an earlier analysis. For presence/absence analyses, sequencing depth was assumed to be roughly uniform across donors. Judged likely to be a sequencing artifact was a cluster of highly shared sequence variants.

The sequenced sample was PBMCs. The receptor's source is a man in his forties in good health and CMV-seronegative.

The CDR3 is CASSDPGHVFF. The DNA for the CDR3 is TGTGCCAGCAGTGACCCAGGACACGTGTTTTTT. The chain joins TRBV6-4 to TRBJ1-4; D may be TRBD1 (5 bases). Trimming cost V 2 bases and J 15 bases, with 10 bases left between them. In germline, CDR1 is MRHNA, CDR2 SNTAGT. This CDR3 region has 11 residues.